The 15 T cell receptor beta chains listed next were all sequenced from one sample in a study of T cell responses to AZD1222 COVID-19 vaccine. Generated by immunoSEQ multiplex PCR, the TCRdb table keeps only in-frame clones and is missing some. The sample holds about 260,000 clones; 85% to 95% are singletons and the top ten take 0.5% to 0.65%. The sample was peripheral blood, taken on day 0 of AZD1222 vaccination. These receptors originate from an adult in good health.

The chain combines TRBV20-1 with TRBJ2-7; D call uncertain. CDR1 DFQATT and CDR2 SNEGSKA come from the germline V gene (reference sequence). Trimming pared 6 bases from V and 5 bases from J, leaving 11 bases between. The CDR3 is 11 residues long. The DNA of the CDR3 is TGCAGTGCATACCAGGCCGACGAGCAGTACTTC. Encoded protein: CSAYQADEQYF.

The V and J genes are TRBV28 and TRBJ1-2; no definite D call. The V and J ends lost 6 bases and 7 bases respectively, with 9 bases between them. The CDR3 is 11 residues long. Germline-derived CDR1 and CDR2 are MDHEN and SYDVKM. The CDR3 loop reads CASSRRGGYTF. The CDR3 DNA follows: TGTGCCAGCAGCCGACGTGGTGGCTACACCTTC.

The V gene is TRBV11-2, the J gene TRBJ1-2; maybe TRBD1 (5 bases). The germline V gene has CDR1 SGHAT and CDR2 FQNNGV. Between the trimmed V and J ends, which lost 5 bases and 5 bases, there was a span of 15 bases. CDR3 length: 14 residues. The CDR3 spells CASSPTRAGYGYTF. CDR3 bases: TGTGCCAGCAGCCCCACCCGGGCAGGGTATGGCTACACCTTC.

The CDR3 sequence is CASSSYPREQFF. The CDR3 bases are TGTGCCAGCAGTTCTTACCCTAGAGAGCAGTTCTTC. The chain employs TRBV27 and TRBJ2-1; D is unclear. The CDR3 totals 12 residues. The germline CDR1 and CDR2 sequences are MNHEY and SMNVEV (reference sequence). The ends were cut back, 4 bases at V and 10 bases at J, with 11 bases in the middle.

On this clone itself: The sample holds other DNA sequences that translate to the same CDR3. The chain recombines TRBV12-3 or TRBV12-4 with TRBJ2-5, with TRBD1 matching over 7 bases. J was trimmed by 3 bases and V by 6 bases; bases with no gene match: 4. The CDR3 runs 13 residues. The CDR3 nucleotides read TGTGCCAGCAGCCTGGGACAGAAAGAGACCCAGTACTTC. Translating gives CASSLGQKETQYF.

The chain recombines TRBV11-2 with TRBJ1-3; possibly TRBD1 for D (6 bases). Looked up from germline, CDR1 is SGHAT and CDR2 is FQNNGV. V lost 1 base and J lost 2, with 9 bases in between. The CDR3 loop spans 15 amino acids. The CDR3 bases are TGTGCCAGCAGCTTAGTAGCAGGGGCTGGAAACACCATATATTTT. This sequence encodes CASSLVAGAGNTIYF.

The chain uses TRBV30 and TRBJ1-1; D is ambiguous. V shed 4 bases and J shed 0 bases, with 6 bases lying between them. This CDR3 is built from 12 residues. The V gene's germline CDR1 is GTSNPN and CDR2 SVGIG (reference sequence). The CDR3 region is CAWTTLNTEAFF. In nucleotides, the CDR3 is TGTGCCTGGACGACCTTGAACACTGAAGCTTTCTTT.

The rearrangement uses TRBV5-1 and TRBJ1-2; TRBD1 agrees at 9 bases. The CDR3 consists of 13 residues. With V trimmed by 3 bases and J by 7 bases, 4 bases remained unmatched. CDR1 SGHRS and CDR2 YFSETQ come from the germline V gene. The CDR3 here is CASSSPDRGGYTF. The CDR3 DNA follows: TGCGCCAGCAGCTCCCCGGACAGGGGTGGCTACACCTTC.

The V gene is TRBV7-3, the J gene TRBJ2-1; TRBD2 might be the D (6 bases). The V gene's germline CDR1 is SGHTA and CDR2 FQGTGA. V lost 4 bases and J 4 bases, leaving 17 bases between the germline ends. CDR3 length: 16 amino acids. The CDR3 protein is CASSSGLGKGYNEQFF. The CDR3 nucleotides are TGTGCCAGCAGCTCGGGACTGGGGAAGGGTTACAATGAGCAGTTCTTC.

This chain connects TRBV2 to TRBJ2-2; 8 bases fit TRBD1. Germline values: CDR1 SNHLY, CDR2 FYNNEI. The CDR3 has 14 residues. The junction had 7 bases not matched to a gene; V was cut back by 8 bases and J by 5 bases. The CDR3: CASRGQDRTGELFF. CDR3 nucleotides: TGTGCCAGCCGGGGACAGGATAGGACCGGGGAGCTGTTTTTT.

This chain uses TRBV5-6 with TRBJ1-2; D is perhaps TRBD1 (6 bases). V shed 7 bases and J shed 2 bases, with 15 bases lying between them. The germline CDR1 and CDR2 sequences are SGHDT and YYEEEE. The CDR3 is 14 residues long. The CDR3: CASGFGGPNYGYTF. In DNA form, the CDR3 reads TGTGCCAGCGGATTCGGGGGGCCGAACTATGGCTACACCTTC.

The chain has TRBV11-2 and TRBJ2-7; maybe TRBD2 (5 bases). The V gene lost 1 base and the J gene lost 3 bases, with 13 bases spanning the gap. Per the germline V gene, CDR1 is SGHAT and CDR2 is FQNNGV. CDR3 length equals 15 residues. DNA for the CDR3: TGTGCCAGCAGCTTAGGGAGGTCGGGCCACTACGAGCAGTACTTC. Protein sequence: CASSLGRSGHYEQYF.

The J gene is TRBJ1-1, the V gene TRBV10-3; D perhaps matches TRBD1 (6 bases). Deletions cut 6 bases from V and 6 bases from J, with 11 bases between. CDR3 size: 12 residues. Germline assignment: CDR1 ENHRY and CDR2 SYGVKD. CDR3 DNA: TGTGCCATCAGGGGGGGCGCGGCTGAAGCTTTCTTT. Its translation is CAIRGGAAEAFF.

This rearrangement joins TRBV27 to TRBJ2-1; D may match TRBD1 or TRBD2 (5 bases each). Germline assignment: CDR1 MNHEY and CDR2 SMNVEV (reference sequence). The V gene lost 6 bases and the J gene lost 4 bases, with 13 bases spanning the gap. CDR3 length: 14 residues. The CDR3 sequence is CASSRRGGYNEQFF. The CDR3 region has the DNA TGTGCCAGCAGCCGCCGGGGCGGTTACAATGAGCAGTTCTTC.

The CDR3 sequence: CASRPSGGTGELFF. CDR3 in DNA: TGTGCCAGCAGGCCTAGCGGGGGCACCGGGGAGCTGTTTTTT. This chain uses TRBV6-2 or TRBV6-3 with TRBJ2-2; 10 positions match TRBD2. Unmatched junction bases numbered 2, after V lost 6 bases and J lost 4 bases. The CDR3 sequence is 14 residues long. CDR1 MNHEY and CDR2 SVGEGT come from the germline V gene.